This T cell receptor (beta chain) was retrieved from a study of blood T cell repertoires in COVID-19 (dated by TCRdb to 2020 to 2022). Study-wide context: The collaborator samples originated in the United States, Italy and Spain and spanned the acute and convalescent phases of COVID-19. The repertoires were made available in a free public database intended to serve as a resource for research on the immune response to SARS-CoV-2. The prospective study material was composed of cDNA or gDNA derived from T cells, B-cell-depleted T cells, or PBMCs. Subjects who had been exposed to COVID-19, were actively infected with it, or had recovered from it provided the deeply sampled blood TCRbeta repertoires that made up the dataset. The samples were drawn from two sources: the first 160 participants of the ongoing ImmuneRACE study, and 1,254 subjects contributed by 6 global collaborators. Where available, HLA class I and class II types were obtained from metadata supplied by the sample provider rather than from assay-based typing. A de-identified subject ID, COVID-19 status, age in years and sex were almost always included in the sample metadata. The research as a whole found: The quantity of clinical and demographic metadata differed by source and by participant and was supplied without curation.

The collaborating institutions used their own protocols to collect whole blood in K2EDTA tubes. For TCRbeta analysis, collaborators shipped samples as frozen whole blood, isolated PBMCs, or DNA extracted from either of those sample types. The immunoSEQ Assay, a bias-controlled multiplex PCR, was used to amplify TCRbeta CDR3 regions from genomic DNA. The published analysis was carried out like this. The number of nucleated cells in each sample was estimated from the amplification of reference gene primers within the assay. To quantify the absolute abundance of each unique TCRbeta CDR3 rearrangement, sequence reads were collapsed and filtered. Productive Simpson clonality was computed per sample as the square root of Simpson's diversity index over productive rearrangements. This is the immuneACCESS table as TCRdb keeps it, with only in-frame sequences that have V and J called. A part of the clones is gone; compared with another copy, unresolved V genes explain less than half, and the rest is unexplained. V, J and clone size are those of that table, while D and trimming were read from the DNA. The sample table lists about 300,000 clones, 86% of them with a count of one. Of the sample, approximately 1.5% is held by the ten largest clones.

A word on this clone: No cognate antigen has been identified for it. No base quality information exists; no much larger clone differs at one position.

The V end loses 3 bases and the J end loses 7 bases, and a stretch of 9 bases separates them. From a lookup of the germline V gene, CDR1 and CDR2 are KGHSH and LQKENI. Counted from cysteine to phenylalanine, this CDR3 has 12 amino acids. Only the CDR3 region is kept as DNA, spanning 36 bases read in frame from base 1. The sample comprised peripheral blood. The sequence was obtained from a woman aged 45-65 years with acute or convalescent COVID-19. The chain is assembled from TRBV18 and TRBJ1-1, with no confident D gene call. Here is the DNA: TGTGCCAGCTCACCCCCTTCCCTTGAAGCTTTCTTT. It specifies CASSPPSLEAFF.